This paragraph covers one T cell receptor beta chain sequence. Its antigen is not yet known. Base qualities are missing; no much larger clone stands one base away. This specimen comes from a study of cytomegalovirus exposure and HLA in healthy donors (dated by TCRdb to the late 2010s). In the study overall: An earlier analysis of some 550 of the donors reported about 250 Gb of sequence data and some 120 million unique TCR beta sequences from some 180 million T cells. An early release covering roughly 640 HLA-typed donors comprised 300 to 350 gigabases of sequencing data and tens of millions of unique TCR sequences. Among the roughly 400 genotyped donors, around 81% belonged to the genetic ancestry cluster associated with self-reported Caucasian donors. The study was designed to test whether signatures of past pathogen exposure could be identified by cataloging public T cell receptors. Using immunosequencing, the study profiled T cell repertoires from about 610 subjects and related those repertoires to cytomegalovirus serostatus. Besides the first cohort of 666 subjects, a separate validation cohort made up of roughly 130 different subjects was used. High-throughput TCR immunosequencing, statistical association of individual TCRs with disease status, and machine learning were combined to predict cytomegalovirus infection status. A later analysis re-analyzed previously published TCR beta repertoires from hundreds of donors and added high-resolution HLA genotyping to study TCR occurrence patterns. Rather than drawing on any new phenotypic data, the later analysis identified candidate immune exposures from TCR beta sequences and the way those sequences occurred across donors. An earlier analysis of approximately 630 of the donors applied high-throughput TCR beta sequencing to assess whether each TCR beta V gene segment acted as functional or pseudogenic. Alongside the repertoire data, information on donor age, sex, ethnicity and CMV serostatus was compiled. In a later genetic analysis, genome-wide SNP genotypes for about 55% of the 666 donors were used, and that subset was treated as a discovery cohort. All discovery cohort repertoires had been generated on a single sequencing platform. Class I and class II HLA loci were covered by the typing at four-digit resolution. The number of typed donors differed by locus: about 620-640 for A, B, C, DRB1 and DQB1; 522 for DQA1; around 580 for DPA1; and some 450 for DPB1. Roughly five DR-DQ haplotypes were handled as single units for association and clustering, since linkage in the cohort was strong. Across 398 genotyped donors of the cohort, an average of about 200,000 unique TCR beta nucleotide sequences per donor were sequenced, and 15% to 20% of those sequences were non-productive.

The library was generated by the immunoSEQ multiplex PCR assay. For the multiplex PCR, a mixture combining 60 forward primers for TCR Vbeta segments and 13 reverse primers for TCR Jbeta segments was used. A multiplex PCR assay on genomic DNA amplified the CDR3 region of rearranged TCR beta genes. The amplified TCR beta libraries were sequenced on the Illumina HiSeq System as 87-base-pair reads. Concerning the study's data processing: In a later analysis, tens of millions of unique TCR beta chains were counted across the roughly 610 repertoires, and roughly 10 million of these chains were shared by at least two donors. Raw reads were error-corrected and collapsed into unique sequences by a nearest-neighbor algorithm in which closely related sequences were merged to remove PCR and sequencing errors. V, D and J gene segments were assigned by aligning CDR3 sequences to IMGT reference sequences. For a sequence to be retained, a match of at least six nucleotides to both a V gene segment and a J gene segment was required. A rearrangement was called productive if the CDR3 had no stop codons and remained in frame with V and J, and every other rearrangement was called non-productive. CDR3 was defined by IMGT convention, running from the second conserved V-encoded cysteine to the conserved J-encoded phenylalanine. The earlier analysis of approximately 590 of the donors excluded any sequence lacking an unambiguous match to a single V gene segment. In an earlier analysis of several hundred of the donors, V segments were called functional above 56.7% productive rearrangements and were called segregating when the between-donor standard deviation exceeded 5%. A statistical classification framework was built to diagnose cytomegalovirus status from the catalog of TCR beta chain sequences. V and J gene assignment, in a later analysis, came from comparing TCR nucleotide sequences with IMGT/GENE-DB human TR gene sequences. A later analysis assigned CDR3 sequences and most-parsimonious VDJ recombination scenarios with the TCRdist pipeline. A later analysis defined each TCR beta chain by its CDR3 amino acid sequence plus V-gene family, and excluded reads lacking a unique V-gene family. To address suspected cross-contamination and a sequencing artifact, a later analysis removed roughly 580 highly shared, low-generation-probability nucleotide sequences. A later analysis calculated a clonal expansion index for each public chain from normalized within-repertoire ranks of inferred template counts. In a later analysis, generation probabilities were computed with a VDJ recombination model fitted to out-of-frame rearrangements, and the resulting probabilities were checked against IGoR. Hypergeometric tests were used in a later analysis to score TCR-TCR, TCR-HLA and TCR-CMV co-occurrence, with a repertoire-size bias correction applied to the TCR pairs. To estimate false discovery rates, a later analysis permuted the HLA or CMV assignments 20 times. In a later analysis, co-occurring TCRs were grouped using DBSCAN, and TCRdist sequence similarity was added for clustering within HLA-allele-positive subsets. For co-occurrence clustering, repertoires with fewer than 30,000 or more than 120,000 public chains were excluded, along with about five repertoires with anomalous nucleotide sharing. Sourced from immuneACCESS, this table was stored by TCRdb with only in-frame sequences that have V and J called. A share of the clones is absent; for the studies checked, an unresolved V gene accounts for under half, and the remainder has no known explanation. Clonal size and the V and J genes are those of that table, whereas D and trimming came from the DNA. For this sample there are 80,000 to 100,000 clones; around 80% appear just once. Clones ranked in the top ten supply less than 8% of the sample.

The cohort comprised fewer than 700 healthy bone marrow donors. At the time of sampling, all cohort members were nominally healthy, though unrecorded immune exposures were likely present. The donor tested CMV seronegative, placing the donor among the 350 to 400 seronegative members of the cohort. A peripheral blood sample was collected from each donor, and TCR beta sequencing was performed on peripheral blood mononuclear cells. The Qiagen DNeasy Blood Extraction Kit was used to extract genomic DNA from the blood cell samples. Trimming removed 0 bases from V and 4 bases from J, leaving 13 bases between the germline ends. Per the germline V gene (reference sequence), MNHNY is the CDR1 and SVGAGI is the CDR2. CDR3 length: 16 amino acids, cysteine to phenylalanine. The CDR3 DNA has 48 bases and is translated from base 1. Broad study findings and their caveats: According to the authors, the approach could potentially be generalized to other disease states and immunological phenotypes. Immune exposure information for the cohort was limited to CMV serostatus. A later analysis reported that several top co-occurrence clusters appeared linked to parvovirus B19, influenza, CMV and Epstein-Barr virus. The earlier analysis of approximately 590 of the donors excluded some 15 rarely observed V segments, including chromosome 9 orphons, because counts were too low. A later analysis found that TCR association rates varied across HLA loci, with DRB1 alleles showing the most associated TCRs and HLA-C alleles the fewest. When HLA alleles, especially DR and DQ, strongly co-occurred, attributing TCR associations to individual alleles was difficult. The presence/absence analyses assumed that sequencing depth was roughly uniform across donors, and that assumption may not be true. Most CMV-associated TCR beta chains appeared to be HLA-restricted in a later analysis, and the HLA associations seemed to be driven largely by CMV exposure. Some IMGT-functional V segments, including TRBV6-2 and TRBV6-3, could not be told apart with the 87-base-pair reads, so those segments were excluded. According to a later genetic analysis, donors in an Asian-associated ancestry cluster had fewer N-insertions in productive TCRs than the approximately 690-donor mean. A few of the identified cytomegalovirus-associated TCR beta chains were confirmed in vitro to be specific for cytomegalovirus antigens. A total of 150 to 200 TCR beta chains were listed by the study as associated with cytomegalovirus. Specific HLA alleles were associated with over 15,000 TCR beta sequences at a false discovery rate of 0.05 in a later analysis. The cohort was sequenced for TCR beta chains only, and without alpha or paired-chain data the features that could be detected were limited. In an earlier analysis of about 600 of the donors, most TCR beta V segments appeared in productive rearrangements about 87% or about 30% of the time, broadly matching IMGT annotations. V-gene and J-gene trimming of TCR beta chains was associated with a missense DCLRE1C variant in a later genetic analysis, and the association was replicated in an independent cohort. Because HLA typing was missing for some donors at each locus, association tests included only the typed subset. The sequencing pipeline was judged likely to have produced a cluster of highly shared sequence variants as a technical artifact. A later analysis found that HLA-associated TCR beta chains were more clonally expanded and had lower generation probabilities than equally common non-associated chains. Correlated functional status among segregating V segments might reflect linkage disequilibrium, but an unknown experimental factor could not be ruled out. In both the original and validation cohorts, the classifier was reported to diagnose cytomegalovirus status with high specificity and sensitivity. A further reported finding was that TCR beta sequences accurately predicted the HLA-A and HLA-B alleles for most subjects in the first cohort. Most TCR sequences were seen in very few donors, while some public TCRs were found in many individuals.

Here the chain combines TRBV6-6 and TRBJ2-1; no D gene call is confident. The sequence came from a young man in good health and CMV-seronegative. The source material was PBMCs. This receptor carries the CDR3 CASSYSTVADYNEQFF. Read as DNA, the sequence is TGTGCCAGCAGTTACTCGACGGTAGCCGATTACAATGAGCAGTTCTTC.